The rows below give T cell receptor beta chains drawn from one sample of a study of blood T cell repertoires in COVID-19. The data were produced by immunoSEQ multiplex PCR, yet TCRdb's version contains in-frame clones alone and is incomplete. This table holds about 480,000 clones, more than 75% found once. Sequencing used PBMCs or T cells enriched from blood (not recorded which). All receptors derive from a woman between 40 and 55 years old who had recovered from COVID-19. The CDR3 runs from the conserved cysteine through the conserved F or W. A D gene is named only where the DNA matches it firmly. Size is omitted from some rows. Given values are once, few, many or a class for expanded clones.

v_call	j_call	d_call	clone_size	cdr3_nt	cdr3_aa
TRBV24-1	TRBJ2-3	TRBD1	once	TGTGCCACCAGTGATAATGACAGGGGTGTGACAGATACGCAGTATTTT	CATSDNDRGVTDTQYF
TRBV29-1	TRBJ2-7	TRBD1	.	TGCAGCGTTGAGGGACAGAGGAGCGACGAGCAGTACTTC	CSVEGQRSDEQYF
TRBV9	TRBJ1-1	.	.	TGTGCCAGCAGCGTAGTCCCCTTTTCAAAGACAGGAGTGAACACTGAAGCTTTCTTT	CASSVVPFSKTGVNTEAFF
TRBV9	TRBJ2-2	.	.	TGTGCCAGCAGCGTCCAGGGAAGCGGGGAGCTGTTTTTT	CASSVQGSGELFF
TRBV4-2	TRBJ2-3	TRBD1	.	TGTGCCAGCAGCGGGGCGGGACAGGGGGCAGATACGCAGTATTTT	CASSGAGQGADTQYF
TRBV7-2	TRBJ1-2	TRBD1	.	TGTGCCAGCAGCTTAAAACAGGGGTATGGCTACACCTTC	CASSLKQGYGYTF
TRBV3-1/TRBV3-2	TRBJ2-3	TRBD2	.	TGTGCCAGCAGCCAACTACTAGCGGGAGGGCTCATGGATACGCAGTATTTT	CASSQLLAGGLMDTQYF
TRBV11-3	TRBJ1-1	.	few	TGTGCCAGCAGCATCAACGGGATAAATGAAGCTTTCTTT	CASSINGINEAFF
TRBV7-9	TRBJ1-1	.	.	TGTGCCAGCAGCTTAGTTGGGCAGAACACTGAAGCTTTCTTT	CASSLVGQNTEAFF
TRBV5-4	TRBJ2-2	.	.	TGTGCCAGCAGCTTGGGCAGGGGGAACACCGGGGAGCTGTTTTTT	CASSLGRGNTGELFF
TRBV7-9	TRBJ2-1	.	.	TGTGCCAGCAGCTTAAGTGAAGAGGGAGCAAATGAGCAGTTCTTC	CASSLSEEGANEQFF
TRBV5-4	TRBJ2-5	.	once	TGTGCCAGCAGCTTGAAGAACAGGGAAGAGACCCAGTACTTC	CASSLKNREETQYF